The 27 T cell receptor beta chains below come from one sample, sequenced in a study of blood T cell repertoires in COVID-19. Profiled with immunoSEQ multiplex PCR; TCRdb holds only in-frame clones, not every one. The data show about 290,000 clones, roughly nine tenths seen once. Sequenced sample: PBMCs or T cells enriched from blood (not recorded which). These TCRs come from a woman in her forties who had recovered from COVID-19.

The CDR3 region has the DNA TGTGCCAGCAGCCCAGACAGGGTAATGTTGCTGAACACTGAAGCTTTCTTT. It specifies CASSPDRVMLLNTEAFF. The chain combines TRBV7-9 with TRBJ1-1; TRBD1 matches at 7 bases. V dropped 5 bases and J dropped 0; count of bases not matched to a gene: 12. This CDR3 is built from 17 residues. The germline gives CDR1 SEHNR, CDR2 FQNEAQ (reference sequence).

The CDR3, as DNA: TGTGCCAGCAGCTTAGTTGCGGGGCACAATCAGCCCCAGCATTTT. This encodes CASSLVAGHNQPQHF. This rearrangement joins TRBV7-8 to TRBJ1-5, with a possible D match to TRBD1 (5 bases). This CDR3 is 15 amino acids long. The ends were cut back, 1 base at V and 3 bases at J, with 10 bases in the middle. CDR1 is SGHVS, CDR2 FQNEAQ, per germline. The whole variable domain, filled in from reference TRBV7-8 and TRBJ1-5, reads GAGVSQSPRYKVAKRGQDVALRCDPISGHVSLFWYQQALGQGPEFLTYFQNEAQLDKSGLPSDRFFAERPEGSVSTLKIQRTQQEDSAVYLCASSLVAGHNQPQHFGDGTRLSIL.

This clone was counted between two and nine times. This chain links TRBV11-1 with TRBJ2-7; a possible D gene is TRBD2 (5 bases). Germline CDR1 and CDR2: SGHAT and FQDESV (reference sequence). This CDR3 has 11 residues. Trimming shortened V by 5 bases and J by 9 bases, and 11 bases separated the two germline ends. CDR3 region: CASSPGRVQYF. CDR3 in DNA: TGTGCCAGCAGCCCCGGGCGGGTGCAGTACTTC.

Only one count was recorded for this clone. The gene calls are TRBV27 and TRBJ2-1, with D maybe TRBD2 (6 bases). Germline CDR1 is MNHEY and CDR2 is SMNVEV (reference sequence). This CDR3 region has 13 residues. Trimming took 1 base from V and 9 from J, leaving 10 bases between them. CDR3: CASSLLLAAEQFF. In nucleotides, the CDR3 is TGTGCCAGCAGTTTATTACTAGCAGCTGAGCAGTTCTTC.

The chain recombines TRBV6-1 with TRBJ1-1; unclear D gene. The CDR3 sequence is 14 residues long. CDR1 MNHNS and CDR2 SASEGT come from the germline V gene. Trimming removed 2 bases from V and 1 base from J, with 8 bases in between. In DNA, the CDR3 is TGTGCCAGCAGTGAATGGGGAGGGAACACTGAAGCTTTCTTT. As protein: CASSEWGGNTEAFF.

J is TRBJ1-6 and V is TRBV19; D gene uncertain. From germline, CDR1 is LNHDA and CDR2 SQIVND (reference sequence). Trimming removed 0 bases at V and 6 bases at J, with 9 bases between. The CDR3 has 15 residues. CDR3 coding DNA: TGTGCCAGTAGTATAGACGGGTTTGGTAATTCACCCCTCCACTTT. This gives the protein CASSIDGFGNSPLHF.

This clone was picked up a small number of times. This chain links TRBV11-2 with TRBJ1-1; TRBD1 aligns across 7 bases. V lost 5 bases to trimming and J lost 4 bases; unmatched junction nucleotides: 10. CDR1 and CDR2 (germline): SGHAT, FQNNGV. This CDR3 region has 15 residues. This chain's CDR3 is CASSIPGQRSTEAFF. The CDR3 DNA sequence: TGTGCCAGCAGCATCCCGGGACAGCGGTCCACTGAAGCTTTCTTT. Full variable domain (missing parts from reference TRBV11-2 and TRBJ1-1): EAGVAQSPRYKIIEKRQSVAFWCNPISGHATLYWYQQILGQGPKLLIQFQNNGVVDDSQLPKDRFSAERLKGVDSTLKIQPAKLEDSAVYLCASSIPGQRSTEAFFGQGTRLTVV.

The V and J genes are TRBV7-2 and TRBJ1-2, with TRBD1 matching 10 bases. CDR1 and CDR2 (germline): SGHTA, FQGNSA. V was pared by 5 bases and J by 0 bases, with 3 bases of the junction left unmatched. This CDR3 is 15 amino acids long. Here the CDR3 DNA reads TGTGCCAGCAGCCCAGGGACAGGGGCTAACTATGGCTACACCTTC. As protein: CASSPGTGANYGYTF.

CDR3 nucleotide sequence: TGTGCCACCAGCAGAGGGACAGGGGGCTTGTACGAGCAGTACTTC. Encoded protein: CATSRGTGGLYEQYF. The rearrangement uses TRBV15 and TRBJ2-7; 11 nucleotides line up with TRBD1. This CDR3 has 15 residues. CDR1 and CDR2 (germline): LNHNV, YYDKDF (reference sequence). The V segment lost 1 base and the J segment 4 bases; nucleotides outside the gene matches: 3.

This CDR3 reads CAISEREGSPYEQYF. As DNA, the CDR3 is TGTGCCATCAGTGAGAGGGAGGGAAGCCCCTACGAGCAGTACTTC. The chain joins TRBV10-3 to TRBJ2-7; 7 nucleotides agree with TRBD2. This CDR3 region has 15 residues. In germline, CDR1 is ENHRY, CDR2 SYGVKD. J gave up 2 bases and V 2 bases, and 6 bases lay outside the gene matches.

The chain couples TRBV6-1 to TRBJ2-2, with 12 positions matching TRBD1. V shed 4 bases and J 0 bases; nucleotides not matched to a gene: 9. CDR3 size: 19 residues. CDR1 is MNHNS, CDR2 SASEGT, per germline. In DNA, the CDR3 is TGTGCCAGCAGTGGTTATCCGGGACAGGGGGCGTCGAACACCGGGGAGCTGTTTTTT. Translation gives CASSGYPGQGASNTGELFF.

The rearrangement uses TRBV27 and TRBJ1-5; D is undetermined. The V end was cut by 5 bases, the J end by 0 bases, with 8 bases between. Germline V gene data show CDR1 as MNHEY and CDR2 as SMNVEV (reference sequence). The CDR3 has 14 residues. The CDR3 sequence: CASSVLNSNQPQHF. The DNA for the CDR3 is TGTGCCAGCAGTGTTTTAAATAGCAATCAGCCCCAGCATTTT.

V is TRBV18 and J is TRBJ2-3; tentative D call: TRBD2 (6 bases). The CDR3 spans 15 residues. The germline gives CDR1 KGHSH, CDR2 LQKENI. V gave up 6 bases and J gave up 0 bases, with 13 bases separating them. CDR3 in DNA: TGTGCCAGCTCCGGGACTCAGATTAGCACAGATACGCAGTATTTT. It yields the protein CASSGTQISTDTQYF.

J is TRBJ2-1 and V is TRBV7-2; 8 nucleotides match TRBD1. The trim removed 1 base at V and 2 bases at J, leaving 4 bases unmatched. This CDR3 spans 16 amino acids. The germline gives CDR1 SGHTA, CDR2 FQGNSA. The chain's CDR3 is CASSLGGQGAYNEQFF. The DNA of the CDR3 is TGTGCCAGCAGCTTAGGCGGACAGGGAGCCTACAATGAGCAGTTCTTC.

The rearrangement links TRBV5-1 to TRBJ2-3; 12 nucleotides align to TRBD2. The germline gives CDR1 SGHRS, CDR2 YFSETQ. The V gene end was trimmed by 3 bases and the J gene end by 1 base; junction bases not matched to a gene: 3. The CDR3 covers 16 residues. The DNA of the CDR3 is TGCGCCAGCAGCTCTAGCGGGGGGGCCGGCACAGATACGCAGTATTTT. It yields the protein CASSSSGGAGTDTQYF. The variable domain in full, with the rest retrieved from reference TRBV5-1 and TRBJ2-3, is KAGVTQTPRYLIKTRGQQVTLSCSPISGHRSVSWYQQTPGQGLQFLFEYFSETQRNKGNFPGRFSGRQFSNSRSEMNVSTLELGDSALYLCASSSSGGAGTDTQYFGPGTRLTVL.

V usage is TRBV6-1 and J usage is TRBJ1-4; possibly TRBD1 for D (6 bases). CDR1 and CDR2 from the germline V gene are MNHNS and SASEGT. The CDR3 is 18 amino acids. Trimming pared 2 bases from V and 5 bases from J, leaving 21 bases between. The CDR3 region is CASSELPAGGPLNEKLFF. As DNA, the CDR3 is TGTGCCAGCAGTGAACTCCCGGCGGGGGGGCCCCTCAATGAAAAACTGTTTTTT.

The chain has TRBV2 and TRBJ1-2; 10 bases match TRBD1. Germline-derived CDR1 and CDR2 are SNHLY and FYNNEI. The trim removed 4 bases at V and 8 bases at J, leaving 10 bases unmatched. The length of the CDR3 is 15 residues. The CDR3 is CASSGGRGTGDGYTF. The CDR3, as DNA: TGTGCCAGCAGTGGAGGCCGGGGGACAGGGGACGGCTACACCTTC.

This chain connects TRBV5-6 to TRBJ2-5, with D perhaps TRBD1 (5 bases). Trimming removed 3 bases at V and 5 bases at J, with 11 bases between. There are 13 residues in the CDR3. Germline-derived CDR1 and CDR2 are SGHDT and YYEEEE. The CDR3 is CASSSRVLETQYF. In nucleotides, the CDR3 is TGTGCCAGCAGCTCCAGGGTCCTGGAGACCCAGTACTTC.

This chain connects TRBV13 to TRBJ1-2, with TRBD1 matching 12 bases. The germline V gene has CDR1 PRHDT and CDR2 FYEKMQ (reference sequence). With 1 base clipped from V and 4 bases from J, the junction kept 7 bases outside the gene matches. The CDR3 runs to 17 residues. Here the CDR3 reads CASSLASGTGGPYGYTF. The CDR3 DNA sequence: TGTGCCAGCAGCTTAGCCTCCGGGACAGGGGGCCCCTATGGCTACACCTTC.

V usage is TRBV5-1 and J usage is TRBJ1-3; TRBD1 is a possible D gene (6 bases). The ends were cut back, 4 bases at V and 4 bases at J, with 12 bases in the middle. The CDR3 is 14 amino acids. Germline lookup yields CDR1 SGHRS and CDR2 YFSETQ. The CDR3 spells CASSPLGAGNTIYF. CDR3 DNA: TGCGCCAGCAGCCCTCTGGGGGCCGGAAACACCATATATTTT.

The rearrangement joins TRBV7-2 to TRBJ2-3; weak D call: TRBD1 (7 bases). The CDR3 length is 16 residues. In germline, CDR1 is SGHTA, CDR2 FQGNSA. The germline V and J ends were trimmed by 5 bases and 0 bases, with 15 bases remaining between them. The DNA of the CDR3 is TGTGCCAGCAGCCGCGGGGCAGGGGGTAGCACAGATACGCAGTATTTT. Translated, it gives CASSRGAGGSTDTQYF.

V and J are TRBV5-1 and TRBJ2-7, with TRBD2 as a possible D gene (5 bases). The CDR3 has 16 amino acids. The ends were cut back, 3 bases at V and 4 bases at J, with 20 bases in the middle. CDR1 and CDR2 (germline): SGHRS, YFSETQ. The DNA for the CDR3 is TGCGCCAGCAGCTGGGGAGTTTCCCCCTCGACTTACGAGCAGTACTTC. Translation gives CASSWGVSPSTYEQYF.

The V and J genes are TRBV5-4 and TRBJ2-2; D is undetermined. The ends were cut back, 4 bases at V and 6 bases at J, with 16 bases in the middle. In germline, CDR1 is SGHNT, CDR2 YYREEE (reference sequence). This CDR3 has 15 amino acids. The chain's CDR3 is CASSPTSSGSGELFF. The CDR3 DNA is TGTGCCAGCAGCCCAACGTCGTCGGGTTCCGGGGAGCTGTTTTTT.

The chain has TRBV11-3 and TRBJ1-1; D is uncertain. The CDR3 loop spans 12 amino acids. Trimming removed 10 bases at V and 7 bases at J, with 16 bases between. Germline V lookup: CDR1 SGHNT, CDR2 YENEEA. CDR3 coding DNA: TGTGCCAACCCAATAGTAGTCGATGAAGCTTTCTTT. Protein product: CANPIVVDEAFF.

This clone came up a few times. This chain joins TRBV6-4 and TRBJ2-3, with TRBD2 matching 13 bases. This CDR3 contains 15 residues. CDR1 and CDR2 from the germline V gene are MRHNA and SNTAGT. The trim removed 5 bases at V and 3 bases at J, leaving 2 bases unmatched. CDR3 nucleotides: TGTGCCAGCAGTAAACTAGCGGGAGGGACAGATACGCAGTATTTT. Its translation: CASSKLAGGTDTQYF.

This chain connects TRBV11-2 to TRBJ2-7; the match to TRBD2 covers 9 bases. Germline-derived CDR1 and CDR2 are SGHAT and FQNNGV. V dropped 5 bases and J dropped 1; count of bases not matched to a gene: 6. The CDR3 extends over 15 amino acids. CDR3 in DNA: TGTGCCAGCAGCCCATATAGCGGGAGTTCCTACGAGCAGTACTTC. Residues: CASSPYSGSSYEQYF.

The V and J genes are TRBV27 and TRBJ1-5; 12 positions match TRBD1. The V gene end was trimmed by 6 bases and the J gene end by 9 bases; junction bases not matched to a gene: 9. The CDR3 sequence is 15 residues long. Germline V gene data show CDR1 as MNHEY and CDR2 as SMNVEV (reference sequence). This CDR3 reads CASRKQGDRGLPQHF. The CDR3 DNA follows: TGTGCCAGCAGAAAACAAGGGGACAGGGGGCTGCCCCAGCATTTT.